A single sample gave rise to the 17 T cell receptor beta chains below, sequenced in a study of blood T cell repertoires in COVID-19. TCRdb's copy holds only in-frame clones and misses some; the assay was immunoSEQ multiplex PCR. Altogether around 65,000 clones are present, about 81% being singletons, with the ten largest covering 15% to 19%. The sequencing sample was made of peripheral blood. The receptors here all came from a man older than 75 with acute or convalescent COVID-19.

J is TRBJ1-3 and V is TRBV2; D may be TRBD1 (5 bases). Germline lookup yields CDR1 SNHLY and CDR2 FYNNEI. This CDR3 contains 18 residues. V was clipped by 5 bases and J by 3 bases, with 23 bases between them. The CDR3 DNA is TGTGCCAGCAGTTGGGCAGGGAACGACATAATCGTTGGAAACACCATATATTTT. This gives the protein CASSWAGNDIIVGNTIYF.

V gene TRBV20-1 combines with J gene TRBJ2-1, with 8 bases lining up with TRBD2. With 3 bases clipped from V and 10 bases from J, the junction kept 17 bases outside the gene matches. The CDR3 has 16 residues. Germline CDR1 and CDR2: DFQATT and SNEGSKA (reference sequence). CDR3 sequence: CSASPGVPGGPGEQFF. CDR3 bases: TGCAGTGCTAGTCCTGGGGTGCCGGGAGGGCCGGGAGAGCAGTTCTTC.

The chain carries TRBV3-1 (or the pseudogene TRBV3-2) and TRBJ2-1; 9 bases align to TRBD2. This CDR3 is built from 15 residues. With V trimmed by 2 bases and J by 4 bases, 3 bases remained unmatched. Germline CDR1 is LGHDT and CDR2 is YNNKEL (reference sequence). CDR3 nucleotide sequence: TGTGCCAGCAGCCAAAGGACTAGCGAGTACAATGAGCAGTTCTTC. As protein: CASSQRTSEYNEQFF.

The chain links TRBV28 to TRBJ1-5; TRBD1 agrees at 10 bases. Germline values: CDR1 MDHEN, CDR2 SYDVKM. The CDR3 consists of 16 residues. The ends lost 3 bases at V and 9 bases at J; junction bases unmatched: 11. The CDR3 protein is CASSFDRGPPITPQHF. The CDR3 DNA sequence: TGTGCCAGCAGTTTTGACAGGGGGCCCCCCATTACGCCCCAGCATTTT.

As for this clone: Other DNA sequences of this sample code for an identical CDR3. The chain uses TRBV18 and TRBJ2-7, with 9 bases aligning to TRBD1. This CDR3 contains 15 residues. Germline V gene lookup returns CDR1 KGHSH and CDR2 LQKENI. The V segment lost 0 bases and the J segment 1 base; nucleotides outside the gene matches: 1. CDR3 DNA: TGTGCCAGCTCACCACCGGGACAGGGTTCCTACGAGCAGTACTTC. Amino acid sequence: CASSPPGQGSYEQYF.

DNA of the CDR3: TGTGCCAGCAGGGTAGCCGACGCAGGGGGCCAGTACTTC. It codes for CASRVADAGGQYF. The V call is TRBV12-3 or TRBV12-4, the J call TRBJ2-5; TRBD1 matches at 7 bases. V lost 6 bases, J lost 10 bases, and 11 bases stayed unmatched. This CDR3 comprises 13 residues.

The chain recombines TRBV24-1 with TRBJ2-1; 7 bases match TRBD2. CDR1 and CDR2 (germline): KGHDR, SFDVKD. With 6 bases clipped from V and 4 bases from J, the junction kept 5 bases outside the gene matches. CDR3 length: 14 residues. CDR3 residues: CATSSTSTYNEQFF. DNA of the CDR3: TGTGCCACCAGTTCGACTAGCACTTACAATGAGCAGTTCTTC.

The CDR3 loop is CSGGSGGNTEAFF. Written as DNA, the CDR3 is TGCAGCGGGGGGTCAGGGGGAAACACTGAAGCTTTCTTT. The J gene is TRBJ1-1, the V gene TRBV29-1, with TRBD1 matching 7 bases. Trimming at V came to 7 bases and at J to 2 bases, leaving 7 bases not matched to a gene. This CDR3 is built from 13 residues. Germline V lookup: CDR1 SQVTM, CDR2 ANQGSEA.

This clone was counted a few times. The V call is TRBV28, the J call TRBJ2-5, with a weak D call TRBD1 (6 bases). This CDR3 region has 13 residues. From germline, CDR1 is MDHEN and CDR2 SYDVKM. V lost 6 bases to trimming and J lost 5 bases, with 13 bases between them. CDR3 DNA sequence: TGTGCCAGCAGCTTCGACAGGTTGGAGACCCAGTACTTC. Translating gives CASSFDRLETQYF.

V and J are TRBV7-3 and TRBJ2-1; the match to TRBD2 covers 12 bases. The V segment lost 5 bases and the J segment 7 bases; nucleotides outside the gene matches: 3. CDR3 length: 14 residues. CDR1 and CDR2 (germline): SGHTA, FQGTGA. The CDR3 nucleotides are TGTGCCAGCAGCACGACTAGCGGGAGTAATGAGCAGTTCTTC. Its translation is CASSTTSGSNEQFF.

The V gene is TRBV19, the J gene TRBJ2-3; TRBD1 agrees at 7 bases. Germline V CDR1 and CDR2: LNHDA, SQIVND (reference sequence). The V gene end was trimmed by 4 bases and the J gene end by 5 bases; junction bases not matched to a gene: 6. The CDR3 totals 14 residues. The CDR3 is CASSTGQAGDTQYF. The CDR3 coding sequence is TGTGCCAGTAGTACCGGACAGGCGGGAGATACGCAGTATTTT.

This clone was seen once. V gene TRBV9 combines with J gene TRBJ1-1, with 8 nucleotides matching TRBD1. The junction had 8 bases not matched to a gene; V was cut back by 5 bases and J by 2 bases. The CDR3 is 15 residues long. In germline, CDR1 is SGDLS, CDR2 YYNGEE. CDR3 amino acids: CASSRTGQYNTEAFF. In nucleotides, the CDR3 is TGTGCCAGCAGTCGGACAGGGCAGTATAACACTGAAGCTTTCTTT.

The chain combines TRBV10-3 with TRBJ1-1, with TRBD1 as a possible D gene (6 bases). CDR1 is ENHRY and CDR2 is SYGVKD in the germline V gene. Trimming removed 11 bases from V and 7 bases from J, with 20 bases in between. The CDR3 is 13 amino acids. As DNA, the CDR3 is TGTGCCGCGCGCGCTCAGGGGCAGGGTGAAGCTTTCTTT. It yields the protein CAARAQGQGEAFF.

The chain carries TRBV4-3 and TRBJ2-3, with TRBD2 as a possible D gene (6 bases). Germline V gene sequence: CDR1 LGHNA, CDR2 YSLEER. V was shortened by 2 bases and J by 6 bases, with 15 bases between the two germline ends. CDR3 length equals 15 residues. This chain's CDR3 is CASSQIGSSVDTQYF. The CDR3, as DNA: TGCGCCAGCAGCCAAATAGGATCTAGCGTGGATACGCAGTATTTT.

This clone appeared once. The chain couples TRBV20-1 to TRBJ2-7; 11 bases line up with TRBD2. The CDR3 is 15 amino acids. CDR1 DFQATT and CDR2 SNEGSKA come from the germline V gene (reference sequence). Trimming removed 3 bases from V and 7 bases from J; junction bases left unmatched: 11. The CDR3 reads CSASKVLAGGKEQYF. The DNA of the CDR3 is TGCAGTGCTAGTAAAGTTCTAGCGGGAGGAAAGGAGCAGTACTTC.

This chain uses TRBV19 with TRBJ2-7, with TRBD2 matching 8 bases. Trimming removed 6 bases from V and 3 bases from J; junction bases left unmatched: 7. This CDR3 is built from 14 residues. Germline V gene data show CDR1 as LNHDA and CDR2 as SQIVND (reference sequence). As DNA, the CDR3 is TGTGCCAGTAGCGTTGAAGCGGGGGACTACGAGCAGTACTTC. It codes for CASSVEAGDYEQYF.

V usage is TRBV4-2 and J usage is TRBJ1-5, with a tentative D call TRBD1 (5 bases). The germline V and J ends were trimmed by 4 bases and 4 bases, with 11 bases remaining between them. The germline gives CDR1 LGHNA, CDR2 YNFKEQ. CDR3 length: 14 amino acids. The CDR3 nucleotides are TGTGCCAGCAGCCGATCCAGGGATAATCAGCCCCAGCATTTT. It specifies CASSRSRDNQPQHF.